This T cell receptor (beta chain) came from a study of T-cell memory formation after mild COVID-19. As concerns this clonotype: Its target is not known.

Each CDR3 protein gets one entry after TCRdb re-called the 5' RACE reads with MiXCR. The table records 350,000 to 500,000 distinct CDR3 sequences, about 25% of them present only once. The CDR3 is 16 amino acids. The ends were cut back, 2 bases at V and 1 base at J, with 15 bases in the middle. CDR1 and CDR2 from the germline V gene are SGDLS and YYNGEE. Study-level results: CD4+ contracting clones were mainly CM and EM; CD8+ ones, EMRA.

This TCR was sampled from an adult woman who had mild COVID-19 (a few samples of this study predate the infection). Cell type and time point are not known. The rearrangement joins TRBV9 to TRBJ2-5, with D possibly matching TRBD2 (7 bases). The sample comprised PBMCs or a T cell subset sorted from them (not recorded which). CDR3 nucleotide sequence: TGTGCCAGCAGCGTGGGGGGGCAGCCCGCCCAAGAGACCCAGTACTTC. It translates to CASSVGGQPAQETQYF.